The 14 T cell receptor beta chains reported below all come from one sample, sequenced in a study of T cells after yellow fever vaccination. Each CDR3 protein is one row after TCRdb ran MiXCR on the 5' RACE reads. Among about 310,000 distinct CDR3 sequences listed, 3.6% were seen once. The sample was PBMCs, taken on the day of the yellow fever booster vaccination. The receptor set was obtained from a man younger than 30 who received the YFV17D yellow fever vaccine.

The gene calls are TRBV12-3 or TRBV12-4 and TRBJ1-1, with 8 bases identical to TRBD1. After removal of 7 bases from V and 7 bases from J, the junction contained 8 bases not matched to a gene. This CDR3 has 13 residues. This CDR3 reads CASKRQGPLEAFF. The CDR3 DNA reads TGTGCCAGCAAAAGACAGGGGCCGCTTGAAGCTTTCTTT.

This clonotype was seen at least ten times. This rearrangement joins TRBV18 to TRBJ2-1, with a tentative D call TRBD1 (6 bases). The CDR3 sequence is 16 residues long. In germline, CDR1 is KGHSH, CDR2 LQKENI. Trimming cost V 2 bases and J 5 bases, with 16 bases left between them. Here the CDR3 reads CASSPFSQGWHNEQFF. DNA of the CDR3: TGTGCCAGCTCACCATTTTCACAGGGATGGCACAATGAGCAGTTCTTC.

This clonotype showed up many times. The chain carries TRBV29-1 and TRBJ1-2, with D possibly matching TRBD1 (6 bases). Deletions cut 7 bases from V and 4 bases from J, with 19 bases between. CDR1 and CDR2 (germline): SQVTM, ANQGSEA. The length of the CDR3 is 14 residues. The CDR3 DNA is TGCAGCGCCGACGCCGGGGGGCTCGCCTATGGCTACACCTTC. Its translation is CSADAGGLAYGYTF.

J is TRBJ2-7 and V is TRBV10-2, with TRBD1 identical over 9 bases. Germline CDR1 and CDR2: WSHSY and SAAADI. The V segment lost 3 bases and the J segment 5 bases; nucleotides outside the gene matches: 11. The CDR3 sequence is 16 residues long. CDR3 region: CASSEFSTGGTDEQYF. CDR3 nucleotide sequence: TGCGCCAGCAGTGAATTCTCGACAGGGGGTACGGACGAGCAGTACTTC.

This clonotype was recorded at least ten times. The rearrangement joins TRBV6-6 to TRBJ2-3; TRBD1 or TRBD2 may be the D gene (5 bases each). The germline gives CDR1 MNHNY, CDR2 SVGAGI (reference sequence). The CDR3 loop spans 16 amino acids. Between the trimmed V and J ends, which lost 0 bases and 5 bases, there was a span of 15 bases. Written as DNA, the CDR3 is TGTGCCAGCAGTTACTCGGCAGGGAGAATTCAAGATACGCAGTATTTT. Translating gives CASSYSAGRIQDTQYF.

This clonotype was observed a handful of times. The gene calls are TRBV20-1 and TRBJ2-7; no firm D call. CDR3 length equals 14 residues. With 1 base removed from V and 0 bases from J, the gap between germline ends came to 10 bases. Germline lookup yields CDR1 DFQATT and CDR2 SNEGSKA (reference sequence). The CDR3 sequence: CSARGGTDSYEQYV. Here the CDR3 DNA reads TGCAGTGCTAGAGGGGGAACCGACTCCTACGAGCAGTACGTC.

In this sample, this clonotype turned up many times. The chain has TRBV20-1 and TRBJ2-2; 9 bases fit TRBD1. CDR1 DFQATT and CDR2 SNEGSKA come from the germline V gene (reference sequence). The V gene end was trimmed by 2 bases and the J gene end by 2 bases; junction bases not matched to a gene: 0. The CDR3 has 14 residues. This chain's CDR3 is CSARTGGNTGELFF. CDR3 DNA: TGCAGTGCTAGAACAGGGGGCAACACCGGGGAGCTGTTTTTT.

The rearrangement joins TRBV20-1 to TRBJ1-4; the D gene is possibly TRBD1 (6 bases). Germline CDR1 and CDR2: DFQATT and SNEGSKA (reference sequence). V lost 5 bases, J lost 7 bases, and 11 bases lay in between. This CDR3 has 12 residues. CDR3 sequence (DNA): TGCAGTGCTCCGACACAGGGTGAAAAACTGTTTTTT. Its protein is CSAPTQGEKLFF.

V gene TRBV4-3 combines with J gene TRBJ2-7; either TRBD1 or TRBD2 may fit D (5 bases each). This CDR3 comprises 14 residues. Germline CDR1 is LGHNA and CDR2 is YSLEER. V shed 3 bases and J shed 2 bases, with 11 bases lying between them. The CDR3 loop reads CASSQGVRTYEQYF. Here the CDR3 DNA reads TGCGCCAGCAGCCAGGGGGTGCGGACCTACGAGCAGTACTTC.

In its sample, this clonotype was seen many times. The CDR3 reads CASSYSASGGSFAYEQYF. CDR3 bases: TGTGCCAGCAGTTACTCTGCTAGCGGGGGTTCTTTCGCCTACGAGCAGTACTTC. The chain links TRBV6-5 to TRBJ2-7; 10 nucleotides line up with TRBD2. This CDR3 is 18 amino acids long. Germline CDR1 and CDR2: MNHEY and SVGAGI. The junction had 10 bases not matched to a gene; V was cut back by 0 bases and J by 2 bases.

This clonotype was counted ten times or more. The V and J genes are TRBV20-1 and TRBJ1-1, with D possibly matching TRBD1 (6 bases). Trimming pared 7 bases from V and 0 bases from J, leaving 12 bases between. The CDR3 has 13 residues. Germline V CDR1 and CDR2: DFQATT, SNEGSKA (reference sequence). DNA of the CDR3: TGCAGTGGGACAGTCGGAATGAACACTGAAGCTTTCTTT. Translated, it gives CSGTVGMNTEAFF.

The chain couples TRBV5-1 to TRBJ1-2, with 8 bases aligning to TRBD1. CDR3 length equals 15 residues. V was pared by 4 bases and J by 8 bases, with 13 bases of the junction left unmatched. Germline values: CDR1 SGHRS, CDR2 YFSETQ. In DNA form, the CDR3 reads TGCGCCAGCAGCCCCTCGGGACAGGAGGGACTGGGCTACACCTTC. Residues: CASSPSGQEGLGYTF.

This clonotype occurred many times. The V call is TRBV7-2, the J call TRBJ1-2, with 8 bases identical to TRBD1. The CDR3 totals 13 residues. In germline, CDR1 is SGHTA, CDR2 FQGNSA. Germline trimming cut 5 bases from V and 4 bases from J; bases unmatched to any gene: 3. The CDR3 DNA sequence: TGTGCCAGCAGCCGCGACAGGGGCTATGGCTACACCTTC. Translating gives CASSRDRGYGYTF.

V and J are TRBV6-5 and TRBJ2-7; D call uncertain. V dropped 7 bases and J dropped 2 bases, with 15 bases sitting between them. Germline V lookup: CDR1 MNHEY, CDR2 SVGAGI. CDR3 length: 14 amino acids. CDR3 amino acids: CASTRGRVPYEQYF. The CDR3 region has the DNA TGTGCCAGCACCCGAGGACGAGTCCCCTACGAGCAGTACTTC.